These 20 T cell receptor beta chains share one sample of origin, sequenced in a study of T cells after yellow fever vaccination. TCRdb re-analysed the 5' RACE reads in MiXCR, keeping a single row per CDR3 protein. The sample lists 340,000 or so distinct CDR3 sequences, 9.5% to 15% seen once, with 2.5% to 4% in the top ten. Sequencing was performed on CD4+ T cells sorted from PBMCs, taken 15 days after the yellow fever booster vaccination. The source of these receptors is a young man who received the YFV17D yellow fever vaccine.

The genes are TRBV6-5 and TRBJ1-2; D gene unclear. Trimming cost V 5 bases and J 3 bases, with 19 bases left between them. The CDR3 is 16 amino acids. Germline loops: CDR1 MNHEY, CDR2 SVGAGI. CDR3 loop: CASSSGLRGSDYGYTF. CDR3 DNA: TGTGCCAGCAGTAGTGGGCTTAGAGGATCTGACTATGGCTACACCTTC.

Written as DNA, the CDR3 is TGTGCCAGCAGTTTCGGGACAGGGCTAGCCCCGCTCCACTTT. Protein sequence: CASSFGTGLAPLHF. This chain uses TRBV12-3 or TRBV12-4 with TRBJ1-6, with 9 bases matching TRBD1. With V trimmed by 3 bases and J by 16 bases, 10 bases remained unmatched. The CDR3 runs to 14 residues.

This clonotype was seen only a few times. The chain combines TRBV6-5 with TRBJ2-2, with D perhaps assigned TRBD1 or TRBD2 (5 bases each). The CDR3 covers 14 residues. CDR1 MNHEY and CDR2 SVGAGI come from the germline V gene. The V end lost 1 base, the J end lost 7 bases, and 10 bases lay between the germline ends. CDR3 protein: CASSYWGMHGELFF. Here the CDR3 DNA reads TGTGCCAGCAGTTACTGGGGGATGCACGGGGAGCTGTTTTTT.

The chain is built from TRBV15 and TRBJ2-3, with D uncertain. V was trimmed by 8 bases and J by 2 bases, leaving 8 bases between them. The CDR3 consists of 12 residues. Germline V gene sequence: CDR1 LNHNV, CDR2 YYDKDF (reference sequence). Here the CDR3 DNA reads TGTGCCACCTGGAGAGACACAGATACGCAGTATTTT. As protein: CATWRDTDTQYF. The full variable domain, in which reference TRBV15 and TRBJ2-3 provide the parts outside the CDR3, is DAMVIQNPRYQVTQFGKPVTLSCSQTLNHNVMYWYQQKSSQAPKLLFHYYDKDFNNEADTPDNFQSRRPNTSFCFLDIRSPGLGDTAMYLCATWRDTDTQYFGPGTRLTVL.

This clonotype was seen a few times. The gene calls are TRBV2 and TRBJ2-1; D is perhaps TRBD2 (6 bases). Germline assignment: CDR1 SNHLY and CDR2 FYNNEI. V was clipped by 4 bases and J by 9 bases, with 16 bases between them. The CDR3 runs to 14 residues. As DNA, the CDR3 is TGTGCCAGCAGTGGGATCGGAGGGTTTGGTGAGCAGTTCTTC. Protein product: CASSGIGGFGEQFF.

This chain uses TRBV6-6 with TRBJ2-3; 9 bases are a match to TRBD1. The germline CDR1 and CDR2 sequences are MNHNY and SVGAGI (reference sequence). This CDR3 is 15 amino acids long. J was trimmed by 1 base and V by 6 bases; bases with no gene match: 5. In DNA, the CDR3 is TGTGCCAGCAGAAACAGGGGGCTTCGCACAGATACGCAGTATTTT. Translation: CASRNRGLRTDTQYF.

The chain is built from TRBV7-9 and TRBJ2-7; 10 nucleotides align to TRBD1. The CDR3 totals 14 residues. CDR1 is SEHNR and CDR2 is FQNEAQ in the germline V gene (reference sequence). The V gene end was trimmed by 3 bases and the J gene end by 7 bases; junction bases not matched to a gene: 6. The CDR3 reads CASSLGQGIWEQYF. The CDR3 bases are TGTGCCAGCAGCTTGGGACAGGGGATTTGGGAGCAGTACTTC.

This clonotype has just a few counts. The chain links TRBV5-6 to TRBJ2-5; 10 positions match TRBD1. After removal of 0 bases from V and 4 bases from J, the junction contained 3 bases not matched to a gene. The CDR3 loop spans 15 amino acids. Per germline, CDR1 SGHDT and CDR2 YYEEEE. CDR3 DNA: TGTGCCAGCAGCTTGGGGGACAGGGGAGGAGAGACCCAGTACTTC. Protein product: CASSLGDRGGETQYF.

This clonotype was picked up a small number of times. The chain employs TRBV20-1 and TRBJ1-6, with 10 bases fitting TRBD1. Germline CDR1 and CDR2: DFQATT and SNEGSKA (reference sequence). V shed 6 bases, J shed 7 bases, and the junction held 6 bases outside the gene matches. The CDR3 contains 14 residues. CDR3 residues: CSAPGQGKNSPLHF. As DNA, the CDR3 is TGCAGTGCACCGGGACAGGGGAAAAATTCACCCCTCCACTTT.

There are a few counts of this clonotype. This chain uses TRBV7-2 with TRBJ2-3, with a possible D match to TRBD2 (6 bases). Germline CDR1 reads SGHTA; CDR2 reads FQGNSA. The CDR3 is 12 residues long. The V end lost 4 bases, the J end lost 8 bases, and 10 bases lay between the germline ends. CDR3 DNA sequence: TGTGCCAGCAGCTCGACTAGTTCTACGCAGTATTTT. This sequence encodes CASSSTSSTQYF.

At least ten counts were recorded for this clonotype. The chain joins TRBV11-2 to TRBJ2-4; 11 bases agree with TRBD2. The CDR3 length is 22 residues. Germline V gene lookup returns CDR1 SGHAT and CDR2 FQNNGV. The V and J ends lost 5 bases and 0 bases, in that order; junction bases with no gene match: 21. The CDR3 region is CASSPHRGLAAPVKLAKNIQYF. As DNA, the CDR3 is TGTGCCAGCAGCCCCCACCGGGGACTAGCGGCCCCGGTTAAGTTAGCCAAAAACATTCAGTACTTC.

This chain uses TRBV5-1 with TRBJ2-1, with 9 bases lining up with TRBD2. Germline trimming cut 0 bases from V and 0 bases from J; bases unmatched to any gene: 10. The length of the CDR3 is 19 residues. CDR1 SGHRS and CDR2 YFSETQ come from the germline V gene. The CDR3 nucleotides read TGCGCCAGCAGCTTGGGGAGCGGGGGGTCCCAAAGCTCCTACAATGAGCAGTTCTTC. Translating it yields CASSLGSGGSQSSYNEQFF.

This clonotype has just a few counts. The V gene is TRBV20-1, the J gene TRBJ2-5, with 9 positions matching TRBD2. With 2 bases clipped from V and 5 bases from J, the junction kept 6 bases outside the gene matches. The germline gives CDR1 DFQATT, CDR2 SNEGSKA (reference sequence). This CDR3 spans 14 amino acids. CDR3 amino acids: CSARPAGGQETQYF. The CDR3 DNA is TGCAGTGCTAGACCAGCGGGGGGCCAGGAGACCCAGTACTTC.

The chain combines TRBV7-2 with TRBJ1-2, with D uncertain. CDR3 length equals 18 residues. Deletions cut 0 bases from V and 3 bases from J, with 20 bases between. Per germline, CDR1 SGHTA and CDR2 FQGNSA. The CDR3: CASSLAFYGRREDYGYTF. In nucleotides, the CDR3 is TGTGCCAGCAGCTTAGCGTTCTACGGACGGCGGGAGGACTATGGCTACACCTTC.

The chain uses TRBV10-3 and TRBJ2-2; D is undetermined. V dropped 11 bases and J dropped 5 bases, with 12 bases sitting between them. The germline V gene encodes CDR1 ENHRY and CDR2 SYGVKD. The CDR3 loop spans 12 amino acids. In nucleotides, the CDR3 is TGTGCCCACGGGTCTAATACCGGGGAGCTGTTTTTT. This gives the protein CAHGSNTGELFF.

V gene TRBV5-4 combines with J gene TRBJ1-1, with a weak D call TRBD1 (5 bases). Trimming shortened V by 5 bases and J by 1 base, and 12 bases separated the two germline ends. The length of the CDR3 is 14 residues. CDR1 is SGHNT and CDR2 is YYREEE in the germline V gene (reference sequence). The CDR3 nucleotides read TGTGCCAGCAGGACCGGGACGCCGAACACTGAAGCTTTCTTT. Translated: CASRTGTPNTEAFF.

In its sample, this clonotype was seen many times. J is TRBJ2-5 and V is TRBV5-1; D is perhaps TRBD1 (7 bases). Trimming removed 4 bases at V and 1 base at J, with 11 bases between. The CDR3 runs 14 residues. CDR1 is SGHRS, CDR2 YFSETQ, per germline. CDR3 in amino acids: CASSRGTVQETQYF. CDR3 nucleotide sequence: TGCGCCAGCAGCCGCGGGACAGTCCAAGAGACCCAGTACTTC. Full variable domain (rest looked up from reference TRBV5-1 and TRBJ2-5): KAGVTQTPRYLIKTRGQQVTLSCSPISGHRSVSWYQQTPGQGLQFLFEYFSETQRNKGNFPGRFSGRQFSNSRSEMNVSTLELGDSALYLCASSRGTVQETQYFGPGTRLLVL.

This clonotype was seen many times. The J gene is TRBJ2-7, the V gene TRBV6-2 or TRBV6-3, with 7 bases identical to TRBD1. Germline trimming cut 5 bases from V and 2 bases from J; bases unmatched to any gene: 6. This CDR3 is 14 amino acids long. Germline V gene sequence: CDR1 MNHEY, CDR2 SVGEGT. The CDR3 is CASSNRQGPYEQYV. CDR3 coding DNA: TGTGCCAGCAGTAATCGACAGGGCCCCTACGAGCAGTACGTC.

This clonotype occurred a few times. The CDR3 protein is CASGKRGSGYGYTF. Here the CDR3 DNA reads TGTGCCAGCGGCAAGCGCGGGAGTGGCTATGGCTACACCTTC. J is TRBJ1-2 and V is TRBV28; D is ambiguous. The V end lost 8 bases, the J end lost 4 bases, and 17 bases lay between the germline ends. The CDR3 totals 14 residues. The germline V gene encodes CDR1 MDHEN and CDR2 SYDVKM.

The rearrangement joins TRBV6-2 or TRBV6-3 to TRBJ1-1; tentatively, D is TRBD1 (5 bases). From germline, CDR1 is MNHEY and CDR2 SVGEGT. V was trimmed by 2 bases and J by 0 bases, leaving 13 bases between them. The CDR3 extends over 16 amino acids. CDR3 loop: CASSYPRQIMNTEAFF. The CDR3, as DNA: TGTGCCAGCAGTTACCCGCGACAGATAATGAACACTGAAGCTTTCTTT.